Below are 9 T cell receptor beta chains sequenced from a single sample in a study of cytomegalovirus exposure and HLA in healthy donors. The PCR employed 60 Vbeta primers together with 13 Jbeta primers. Sequencing was performed with immunoSEQ multiplex PCR; in TCRdb, only in-frame clones are kept and a portion is missing. The repertoire consists of around 150,000 clones, with roughly 80% occurring once and the leading ten covering 3.5% to 5.5%. The source material was PBMCs. The source of these receptors is a man in his forties or fifties in good health and CMV-seronegative.

V is TRBV11-2 and J is TRBJ2-5; D uncertain. In germline, CDR1 is SGHAT, CDR2 FQNNGV. V lost 5 bases to trimming and J lost 2 bases, with 3 bases between them. CDR3 length equals 11 residues. The CDR3 spells CASSRQETQYF. The DNA of the CDR3 is TGTGCCAGCAGCCGTCAAGAGACCCAGTACTTC.

Only one count was recorded for this clone. The rearrangement links TRBV5-1 to TRBJ1-2, with 9 positions matching TRBD1. CDR3 size: 16 residues. V was clipped by 4 bases and J by 1 base; unmatched bases: 8. Germline V gene data show CDR1 as SGHRS and CDR2 as YFSETQ. CDR3 sequence: CASSPQTGQGNYGYTF. The CDR3 DNA sequence: TGCGCCAGCAGCCCCCAAACGGGACAGGGTAACTATGGCTACACCTTC.

The J gene is TRBJ2-2, the V gene TRBV27; TRBD1 matches 12 bases. Germline V gene sequence: CDR1 MNHEY, CDR2 SMNVEV (reference sequence). The CDR3 has 15 amino acids. V lost 5 bases to trimming and J lost 5 bases; unmatched junction nucleotides: 3. CDR3 sequence: CASSPGQGATGELFF. As DNA, the CDR3 is TGTGCCAGCAGTCCGGGACAGGGGGCGACCGGGGAGCTGTTTTTT.

This chain joins TRBV9 and TRBJ2-3; 8 positions agree with TRBD2. CDR3 size: 15 residues. Unmatched junction bases numbered 4, after V lost 0 bases and J lost 4 bases. CDR1 is SGDLS and CDR2 is YYNGEE in the germline V gene. The CDR3 nucleotides are TGTGCCAGCAGCGTAGCGGGGGGGCCGCCAGATACGCAGTATTTT. It codes for CASSVAGGPPDTQYF. Variable domain in full (rest from reference TRBV9 and TRBJ2-3): DSGVTQTPKHLITATGQRVTLRCSPRSGDLSVYWYQQSLDQGLQFLIQYYNGEERAKGNILERFSAQQFPDLHSELNLSSLELGDSALYFCASSVAGGPPDTQYFGPGTRLTVL.

The chain joins TRBV5-1 to TRBJ1-6; no clear D. CDR1 and CDR2 (germline): SGHRS, YFSETQ. CDR3 length: 14 amino acids. The ends were cut back, 1 base at V and 7 bases at J, with 9 bases in the middle. CDR3 in DNA: TGCGCCAGCAGCTTGTGGGCCGGAAATTCACCCCTCCACTTT. This gives the protein CASSLWAGNSPLHF.

V gene TRBV19 combines with J gene TRBJ2-5; no clear D gene. CDR1 is LNHDA and CDR2 is SQIVND in the germline V gene (reference sequence). V lost 5 bases and J lost 0, with 13 bases in between. This CDR3 has 15 residues. The CDR3, as DNA: TGTGCCAGTAGTCTCAACCCCAACAACCAAGAGACCCAGTACTTC. It translates to CASSLNPNNQETQYF.

The chain links TRBV2 to TRBJ1-1, with TRBD1 matching over 7 bases. The V gene end was trimmed by 6 bases and the J gene end by 5 bases; junction bases not matched to a gene: 9. Per the germline V gene, CDR1 is SNHLY and CDR2 is FYNNEI. The CDR3 is 14 residues long. This CDR3 reads CASRGLGQSTEAFF. The CDR3, as DNA: TGTGCCAGCAGGGGGTTGGGACAGTCTACTGAAGCTTTCTTT.

The J gene is TRBJ1-5, the V gene TRBV30; a weak D match, TRBD1 (6 bases). Trimming took off 0 bases at V and 4 bases at J, with 13 bases between the two ends. There are 15 residues in the CDR3. Germline V gene lookup returns CDR1 GTSNPN and CDR2 SVGIG (reference sequence). CDR3 protein: CAWSVQGGVNQPQHF. The CDR3 DNA follows: TGTGCCTGGAGTGTACAAGGGGGGGTTAATCAGCCCCAGCATTTT.

The chain combines TRBV6-5 with TRBJ1-4, with D perhaps matching TRBD1 (5 bases). The CDR3 runs 14 residues. V gave up 2 bases and J gave up 8 bases, with 12 bases separating them. Germline lookup yields CDR1 MNHEY and CDR2 SVGAGI. CDR3 region: CASSYDRGGEKLFF. The CDR3, as DNA: TGTGCCAGCAGTTACGATAGGGGAGGGGAAAAACTGTTTTTT.